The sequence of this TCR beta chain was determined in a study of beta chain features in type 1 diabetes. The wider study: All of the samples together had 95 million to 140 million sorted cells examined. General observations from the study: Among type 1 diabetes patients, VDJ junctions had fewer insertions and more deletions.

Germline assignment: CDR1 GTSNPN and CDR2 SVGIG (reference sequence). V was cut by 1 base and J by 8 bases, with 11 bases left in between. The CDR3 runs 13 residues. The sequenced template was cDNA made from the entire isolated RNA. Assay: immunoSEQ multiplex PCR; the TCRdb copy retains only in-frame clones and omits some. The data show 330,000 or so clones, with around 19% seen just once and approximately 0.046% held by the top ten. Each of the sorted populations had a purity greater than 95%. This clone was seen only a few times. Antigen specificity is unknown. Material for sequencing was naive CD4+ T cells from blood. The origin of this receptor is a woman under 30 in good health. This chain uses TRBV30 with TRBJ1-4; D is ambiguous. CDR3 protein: CAWSGEVVEKLFF. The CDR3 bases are TGTGCCTGGAGTGGGGAGGTTGTCGAAAAACTGTTTTTT.